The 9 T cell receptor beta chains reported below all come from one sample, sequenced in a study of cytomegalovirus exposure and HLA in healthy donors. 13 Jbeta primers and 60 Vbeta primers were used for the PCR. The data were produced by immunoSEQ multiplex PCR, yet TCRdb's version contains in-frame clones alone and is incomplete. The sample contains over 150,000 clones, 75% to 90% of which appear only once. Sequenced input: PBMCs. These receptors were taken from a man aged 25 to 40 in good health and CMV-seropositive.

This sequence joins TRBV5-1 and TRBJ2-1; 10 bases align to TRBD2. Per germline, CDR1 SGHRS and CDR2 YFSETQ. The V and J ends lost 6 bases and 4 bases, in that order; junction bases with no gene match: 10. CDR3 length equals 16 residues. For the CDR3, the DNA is TGCGCCAGCACGCAAACTAGCGGGGTTACTTACAATGAGCAGTTCTTC. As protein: CASTQTSGVTYNEQFF.

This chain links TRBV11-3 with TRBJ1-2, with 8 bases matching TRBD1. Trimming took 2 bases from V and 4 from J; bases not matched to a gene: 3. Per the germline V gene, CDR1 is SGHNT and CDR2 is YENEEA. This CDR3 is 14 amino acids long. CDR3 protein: CASSLRQGSYGYTF. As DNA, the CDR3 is TGTGCCAGCAGCTTAAGACAGGGGAGCTATGGCTACACCTTC.

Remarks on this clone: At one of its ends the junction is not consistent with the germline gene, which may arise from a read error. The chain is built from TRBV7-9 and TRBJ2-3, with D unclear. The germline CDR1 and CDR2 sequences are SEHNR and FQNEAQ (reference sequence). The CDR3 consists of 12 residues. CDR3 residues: CSSSLDSYAQYF. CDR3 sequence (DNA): TGTTCCAGCAGCTTAGATAGCTACGCCCAGTATTTT.

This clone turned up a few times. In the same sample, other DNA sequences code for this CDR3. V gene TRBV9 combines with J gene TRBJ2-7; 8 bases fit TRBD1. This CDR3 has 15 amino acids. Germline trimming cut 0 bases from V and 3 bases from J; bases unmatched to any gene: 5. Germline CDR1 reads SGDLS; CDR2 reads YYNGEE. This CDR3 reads CASSVGPDRDYEQYF. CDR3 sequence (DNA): TGTGCCAGCAGCGTAGGTCCGGACAGGGACTACGAGCAGTACTTC.

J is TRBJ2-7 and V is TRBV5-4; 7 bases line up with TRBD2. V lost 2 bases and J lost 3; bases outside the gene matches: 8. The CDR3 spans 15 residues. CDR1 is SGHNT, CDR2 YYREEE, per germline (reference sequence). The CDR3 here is CASSLQQRDSYEQYF. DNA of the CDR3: TGTGCCAGCAGCTTACAGCAGCGGGATAGCTACGAGCAGTACTTC. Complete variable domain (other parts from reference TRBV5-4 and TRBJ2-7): ETGVTQSPTHLIKTRGQQVTLRCSSQSGHNTVSWYQQALGQGPQFIFQYYREEENGRGNFPPRFSGLQFPNYSSELNVNALELDDSALYLCASSLQQRDSYEQYFGPGTRLTVT.

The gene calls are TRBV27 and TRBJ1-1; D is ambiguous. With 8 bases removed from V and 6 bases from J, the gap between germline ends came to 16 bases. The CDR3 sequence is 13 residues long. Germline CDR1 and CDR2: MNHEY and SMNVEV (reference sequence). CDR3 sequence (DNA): TGTGCCAGCGCCATCTTCAGTTCCGCTGAAGCTTTCTTT. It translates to CASAIFSSAEAFF.

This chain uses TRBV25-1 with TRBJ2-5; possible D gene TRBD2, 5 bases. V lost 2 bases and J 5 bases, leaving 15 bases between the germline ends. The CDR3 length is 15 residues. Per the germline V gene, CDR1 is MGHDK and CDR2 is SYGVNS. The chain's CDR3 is CASSERGRQLETQYF. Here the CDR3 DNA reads TGTGCCAGCAGTGAAAGAGGGCGGCAGCTGGAGACCCAGTACTTC.

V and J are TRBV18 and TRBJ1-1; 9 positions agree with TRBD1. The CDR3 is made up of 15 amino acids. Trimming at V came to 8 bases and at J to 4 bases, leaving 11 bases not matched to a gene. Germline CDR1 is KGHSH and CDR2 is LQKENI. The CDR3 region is CASTPRQGGGTEAFF. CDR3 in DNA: TGTGCCAGCACTCCTAGACAGGGGGGAGGCACTGAAGCTTTCTTT. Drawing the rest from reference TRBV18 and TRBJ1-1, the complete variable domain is NAGVMQNPRHLVRRRGQEARLRCSPMKGHSHVYWYRQLPEEGLKFMVYLQKENIIDESGMPKERFSAEFPKEGPSILRIQQVVRGDSAAYFCASTPRQGGGTEAFFGQGTRLTVV.

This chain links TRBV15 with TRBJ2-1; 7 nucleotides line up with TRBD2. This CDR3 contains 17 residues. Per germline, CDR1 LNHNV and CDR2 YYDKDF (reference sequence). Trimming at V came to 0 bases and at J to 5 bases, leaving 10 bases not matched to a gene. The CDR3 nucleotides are TGTGCCACCAGCAGAGATATCCGGGACTACCTAAACAATGAGCAGTTCTTC. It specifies CATSRDIRDYLNNEQFF.